What follows are 21 T cell receptor beta chains derived from one specimen sequenced in a study of T cell responses to AZD1222 COVID-19 vaccine. The method was immunoSEQ multiplex PCR; TCRdb's version includes in-frame clones alone and lacks a portion of them. Among just over 65,000 clones, roughly 87% were seen once, and the ten largest hold roughly 17%. The sample was peripheral blood, taken on day 0 of AZD1222 vaccination. Receptors were obtained from an adult in good health.

A few counts support this clone. Additional DNA sequences in this sample encode the identical CDR3. The gene calls are TRBV2 and TRBJ2-1; 11 nucleotides agree with TRBD2. CDR1 SNHLY and CDR2 FYNNEI come from the germline V gene. Losses at the gene ends were 5 bases for V and 4 bases for J; bases not matched to a gene: 1. The CDR3 is made up of 14 amino acids. The CDR3: CASSLAGGYNEQFF. Written as DNA, the CDR3 is TGTGCCAGCAGTTTAGCGGGGGGGTACAATGAGCAGTTCTTC. Filled out from reference TRBV2 and TRBJ2-1, the complete variable domain reads EPEVTQTPSHQVTQMGQEVILRCVPISNHLYFYWYRQILGQKVEFLVSFYNNEISEKSEIFDDQFSVERPDGSNFTLKIRSTKLEDSAMYFCASSLAGGYNEQFFGPGTRLTVL.

The gene calls are TRBV9 and TRBJ2-5; TRBD1 or TRBD2 may be the D gene (5 bases each). The V and J ends lost 0 bases and 3 bases respectively, with 12 bases between them. The CDR3 runs 15 residues. Germline V gene lookup returns CDR1 SGDLS and CDR2 YYNGEE. The CDR3 DNA sequence: TGTGCCAGCAGCGTAGAGTGGGGGAAGGAAGAGACCCAGTACTTC. Amino acids: CASSVEWGKEETQYF. Using reference TRBV9 and TRBJ2-5 for the parts outside the CDR3, the full variable domain is DSGVTQTPKHLITATGQRVTLRCSPRSGDLSVYWYQQSLDQGLQFLIQYYNGEERAKGNILERFSAQQFPDLHSELNLSSLELGDSALYFCASSVEWGKEETQYFGPGTRLLVL.

This chain joins TRBV3-1 (or the pseudogene TRBV3-2) and TRBJ1-3, with D hard to call. The CDR3 runs 11 residues. The V end lost 7 bases, the J end lost 3 bases, and 4 bases lay between the germline ends. CDR1 and CDR2 (germline): LGHDT, YNNKEL (reference sequence). The CDR3 here is CASKGGNTIYF. CDR3 nucleotide sequence: TGTGCCAGCAAGGGTGGAAACACCATATATTTT.

V is TRBV7-3 and J is TRBJ2-1; the D is unclear. CDR1 is SGHTA and CDR2 is FQGTGA in the germline V gene. V lost 4 bases, J lost 6 bases, and 10 bases lay in between. The CDR3 is 13 amino acids. This CDR3 reads CASSWGRSNEQFF. CDR3 nucleotides: TGTGCCAGCAGCTGGGGTAGGAGCAATGAGCAGTTCTTC.

This clone was observed a single time. The chain carries TRBV6-5 and TRBJ1-1, with D possibly TRBD1 on 5 matching bases. The length of the CDR3 is 13 residues. CDR1 is MNHEY and CDR2 is SVGAGI in the germline V gene. Between the trimmed V and J ends, which lost 7 bases and 6 bases, there was a span of 15 bases. The CDR3 protein is CASTYGGWAEAFF. The CDR3 region has the DNA TGTGCCAGCACTTATGGGGGTTGGGCTGAAGCTTTCTTT.

V usage is TRBV5-1 and J usage is TRBJ2-3; TRBD2 aligns across 12 bases. CDR3 length: 17 amino acids. Trimming removed 0 bases from V and 6 bases from J; junction bases left unmatched: 8. The V gene's germline CDR1 is SGHRS and CDR2 YFSETQ. As DNA, the CDR3 is TGCGCCAGCAGCTTGGCCCTAGCGGGAGGGCCCCAGGATACGCAGTATTTT. Translated, it gives CASSLALAGGPQDTQYF. The entire variable domain, with the rest obtained from reference TRBV5-1 and TRBJ2-3, is as follows: KAGVTQTPRYLIKTRGQQVTLSCSPISGHRSVSWYQQTPGQGLQFLFEYFSETQRNKGNFPGRFSGRQFSNSRSEMNVSTLELGDSALYLCASSLALAGGPQDTQYFGPGTRLTVL.

J is TRBJ2-3 and V is TRBV5-6; D not certain. Trimming stripped 1 base from V and 2 bases from J, with 11 bases between. Germline values: CDR1 SGHDT, CDR2 YYEEEE. CDR3 size: 15 residues. In DNA form, the CDR3 reads TGTGCCAGCAGCTTGACCGGTTCTTACACAGATACGCAGTATTTT. Translating gives CASSLTGSYTDTQYF.

J is TRBJ2-1 and V is TRBV6-4, with D tentatively TRBD2 (7 bases). The V gene lost 6 bases and the J gene lost 2 bases, with 14 bases spanning the gap. Looked up from germline, CDR1 is MRHNA and CDR2 is SNTAGT. The CDR3 length is 15 residues. The CDR3 spells CASSEGGMPYNEQFF. In nucleotides, the CDR3 is TGTGCCAGCAGCGAGGGGGGGATGCCCTACAATGAGCAGTTCTTC.

The rearrangement uses TRBV7-8 and TRBJ2-5, with TRBD2 matching 11 bases. Germline CDR1 reads SGHVS; CDR2 reads FQNEAQ. V lost 3 bases to trimming and J lost 5 bases; unmatched junction nucleotides: 8. The CDR3 is made up of 16 amino acids. CDR3 in DNA: TGTGCCAGCAGCTTGGCTAGCGGGGGGCCACAGGAGACCCAGTACTTC. It translates to CASSLASGGPQETQYF.

The J gene is TRBJ2-3, the V gene TRBV29-1, with a weak D call TRBD1 (5 bases). The CDR3 has 11 amino acids. With 4 bases removed from V and 8 bases from J, the gap between germline ends came to 10 bases. Germline loops: CDR1 SQVTM, CDR2 ANQGSEA. The CDR3: CSVGQTGTQYF. In DNA, the CDR3 is TGCAGCGTTGGACAGACGGGTACGCAGTATTTT.

This clone has only a few counts. This sequence joins TRBV12-3 or TRBV12-4 and TRBJ2-3; D is ambiguous. The CDR3 is 10 amino acids. Trimming shortened V by 5 bases and J by 7 bases, and 4 bases separated the two germline ends. CDR3 amino acids: CASSRNTQYF. CDR3 nucleotide sequence: TGTGCCAGCAGTCGGAATACGCAGTATTTT.

The V and J genes are TRBV19 and TRBJ1-4; D unresolved. This CDR3 has 14 amino acids. CDR1 and CDR2 (germline): LNHDA, SQIVND (reference sequence). V shed 3 bases and J shed 3 bases, with 8 bases lying between them. As DNA, the CDR3 is TGTGCCAGTAGTATTCTTCAGGCTAATGAAAAACTGTTTTTT. This encodes CASSILQANEKLFF.

The chain joins TRBV9 to TRBJ2-1; 7 positions agree with TRBD2. CDR1 is SGDLS, CDR2 YYNGEE, per germline. This CDR3 is 15 amino acids long. V gave up 4 bases and J gave up 2 bases; unmatched junction bases: 6. CDR3 protein: CASSKTSETYNEQFF. The DNA of the CDR3 is TGTGCCAGCAGCAAAACTAGCGAGACCTACAATGAGCAGTTCTTC.

V gene TRBV7-9 combines with J gene TRBJ2-3; D is ambiguous. V lost 1 base to trimming and J lost 4 bases, with 12 bases between them. There are 15 residues in the CDR3. Germline loops: CDR1 SEHNR, CDR2 FQNEAQ (reference sequence). This CDR3 reads CASSLGPSLADTQYF. CDR3 in DNA: TGTGCCAGCAGCTTAGGACCCTCCCTAGCAGATACGCAGTATTTT.

This clone showed up just once. This rearrangement joins TRBV5-4 to TRBJ1-4; 8 bases agree with TRBD1. Looked up from germline, CDR1 is SGHNT and CDR2 is YYREEE (reference sequence). The CDR3 covers 14 residues. Unmatched junction bases numbered 3, after V lost 0 bases and J lost 8 bases. The CDR3 DNA follows: TGTGCCAGCAGCTTGGCCGGACAGGGCGAAAAACTGTTTTTT. It yields the protein CASSLAGQGEKLFF.

The chain couples TRBV5-1 to TRBJ2-2; possibly TRBD1 for D (6 bases). The germline V gene has CDR1 SGHRS and CDR2 YFSETQ. The CDR3 contains 15 residues. V shed 6 bases and J shed 5 bases, with 17 bases lying between them. The CDR3 DNA sequence: TGCGCCAGCACAGCCCTTGCAGGGGTTACCGGGGAGCTGTTTTTT. As protein: CASTALAGVTGELFF.

The chain is built from TRBV7-9 and TRBJ2-1; D may be TRBD1 (6 bases). This CDR3 has 12 amino acids. Germline-derived CDR1 and CDR2 are SEHNR and FQNEAQ (reference sequence). V lost 5 bases and J 8 bases, leaving 10 bases between the germline ends. CDR3 in DNA: TGTGCCAGCAGCCCCACAGGGTATGAGCAGTTCTTC. Protein product: CASSPTGYEQFF. Based on the CDR3 plus reference TRBV7-9 and TRBJ2-1, the full variable domain is DTGVSQNPRHKITKRGQNVTFRCDPISEHNRLYWYRQTLGQGPEFLTYFQNEAQLEKSRLLSDRFSAERPKGSFSTLEIQRTEQGDSAMYLCASSPTGYEQFFGPGTRLTVL.

This chain uses TRBV28 with TRBJ2-5; D may match TRBD1 or TRBD2 (5 bases each). Trimming stripped 3 bases from V and 5 bases from J, with 13 bases between. The CDR3 length is 14 residues. Germline V gene sequence: CDR1 MDHEN, CDR2 SYDVKM. CDR3: CASSFNLGVETQYF. The CDR3 DNA reads TGTGCCAGCAGTTTTAACCTGGGGGTGGAGACCCAGTACTTC.

The V gene is TRBV2, the J gene TRBJ2-5; D not certain. Deletions cut 1 base from V and 4 bases from J, with 16 bases between. CDR3 size: 16 residues. The germline V gene encodes CDR1 SNHLY and CDR2 FYNNEI. The CDR3 protein is CASSEEVAYDGETQYF. CDR3 bases: TGTGCCAGCAGTGAAGAGGTAGCCTACGATGGAGAGACCCAGTACTTC.

V usage is TRBV7-8 and J usage is TRBJ1-5, with 7 nucleotides matching TRBD1. CDR1 is SGHVS, CDR2 FQNEAQ, per germline. The CDR3 totals 16 residues. V dropped 5 bases and J dropped 9; count of bases not matched to a gene: 16. The CDR3 loop is CASSLTDPGQAAPQHF. CDR3 nucleotide sequence: TGTGCCAGCAGCCTAACGGATCCCGGACAGGCCGCGCCCCAGCATTTT. The entire variable domain, with the rest obtained from reference TRBV7-8 and TRBJ1-5, is as follows: GAGVSQSPRYKVAKRGQDVALRCDPISGHVSLFWYQQALGQGPEFLTYFQNEAQLDKSGLPSDRFFAERPEGSVSTLKIQRTQQEDSAVYLCASSLTDPGQAAPQHFGDGTRLSIL.

The V and J genes are TRBV7-9 and TRBJ1-3, with D unclear. In germline, CDR1 is SEHNR, CDR2 FQNEAQ (reference sequence). Trimming cost V 2 bases and J 4 bases, with 15 bases left between them. The CDR3 has 16 residues. CDR3 coding DNA: TGTGCCAGCAGCTTAAGGAGGCAGGCGCGGGGAAACACCATATATTTT. Its translation: CASSLRRQARGNTIYF. The full variable domain, its missing parts supplied by reference TRBV7-9 and TRBJ1-3, is DTGVSQNPRHKITKRGQNVTFRCDPISEHNRLYWYRQTLGQGPEFLTYFQNEAQLEKSRLLSDRFSAERPKGSFSTLEIQRTEQGDSAMYLCASSLRRQARGNTIYFGEGSWLTVV.